The sequence of this TCR beta chain was determined in a study of T-cell memory formation after mild COVID-19. Worth noting for this clonotype: Antigen specificity is unknown.

Study observations and caveats: That cross-reactive memory joined was suggested by some responding clones appearing in pre-infection memory.

TCRdb reanalysed the 5' RACE reads using MiXCR and keeps one entry per CDR3 protein. The sample contains 250,000 to 350,000 distinct CDR3 sequences, more than 15% of which appear only once. There are 14 residues in the CDR3. Trimming shortened V by 3 bases and J by 6 bases, and 14 bases separated the two germline ends. CDR1 is DFQATT, CDR2 SNEGSKA, per germline (reference sequence). This rearrangement joins TRBV20-1 to TRBJ1-4; D may be TRBD1 (6 bases). The receptor's source is a young man who had mild COVID-19 (a few samples of this study predate the infection). Cell type and time point are not known. The sequencing input was PBMCs or a T cell subset sorted from them (not recorded which). This chain's CDR3 is CSARLQGSHEKLFF. For the CDR3, the DNA is TGCAGTGCTAGGCTGCAGGGGTCCCATGAAAAACTGTTTTTT.